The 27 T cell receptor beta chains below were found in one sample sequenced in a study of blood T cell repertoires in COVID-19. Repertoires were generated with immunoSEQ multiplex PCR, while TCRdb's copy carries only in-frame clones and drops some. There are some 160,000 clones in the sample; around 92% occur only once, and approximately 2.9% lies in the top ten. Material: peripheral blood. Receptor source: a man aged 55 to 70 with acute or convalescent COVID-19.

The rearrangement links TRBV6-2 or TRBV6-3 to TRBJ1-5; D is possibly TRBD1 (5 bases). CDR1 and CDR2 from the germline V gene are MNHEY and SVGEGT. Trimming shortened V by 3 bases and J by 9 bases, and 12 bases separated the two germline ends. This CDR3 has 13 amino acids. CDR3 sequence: CASSYSREAPQHF. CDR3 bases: TGTGCCAGCAGTTATTCCAGGGAGGCGCCCCAGCATTTT.

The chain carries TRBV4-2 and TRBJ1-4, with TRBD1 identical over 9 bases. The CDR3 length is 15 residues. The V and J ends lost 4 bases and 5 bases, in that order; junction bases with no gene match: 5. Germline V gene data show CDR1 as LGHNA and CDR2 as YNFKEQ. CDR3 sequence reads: CASSLGQGRNEKLFF. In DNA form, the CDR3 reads TGTGCCAGCAGCCTGGGACAGGGCCGGAATGAAAAACTGTTTTTT.

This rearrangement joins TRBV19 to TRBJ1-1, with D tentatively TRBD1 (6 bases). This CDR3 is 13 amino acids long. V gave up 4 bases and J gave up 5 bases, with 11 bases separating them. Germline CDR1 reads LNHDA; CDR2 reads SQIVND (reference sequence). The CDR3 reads CASSRVRGTEAFF. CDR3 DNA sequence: TGTGCCAGTAGTAGAGTCAGGGGTACTGAAGCTTTCTTT.

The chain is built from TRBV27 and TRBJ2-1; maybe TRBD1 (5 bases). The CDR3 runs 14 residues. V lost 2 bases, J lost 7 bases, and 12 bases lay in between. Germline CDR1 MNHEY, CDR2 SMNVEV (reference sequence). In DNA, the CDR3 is TGTGCCAGCAGTTTAAGGGGCGCGGTGAATGAGCAGTTCTTC. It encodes CASSLRGAVNEQFF.

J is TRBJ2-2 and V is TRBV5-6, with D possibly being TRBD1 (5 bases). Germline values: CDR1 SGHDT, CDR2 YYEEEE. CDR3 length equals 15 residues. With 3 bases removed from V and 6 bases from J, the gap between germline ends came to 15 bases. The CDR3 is CASSYTGLGSGELFF. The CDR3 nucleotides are TGTGCCAGCAGCTATACAGGTTTGGGGTCCGGGGAGCTGTTTTTT. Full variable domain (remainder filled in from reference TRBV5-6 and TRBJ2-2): DAGVTQSPTHLIKTRGQQVTLRCSPKSGHDTVSWYQQALGQGPQFIFQYYEEEERQRGNFPDRFSGHQFPNYSSELNVNALLLGDSALYLCASSYTGLGSGELFFGEGSRLTVL.

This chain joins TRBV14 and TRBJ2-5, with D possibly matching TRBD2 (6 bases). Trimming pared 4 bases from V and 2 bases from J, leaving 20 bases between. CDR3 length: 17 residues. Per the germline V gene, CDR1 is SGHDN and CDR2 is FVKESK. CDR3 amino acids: CASSPGFASRGQETQYF. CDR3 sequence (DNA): TGTGCCAGCAGCCCAGGGTTTGCTTCGCGGGGACAAGAGACCCAGTACTTC.

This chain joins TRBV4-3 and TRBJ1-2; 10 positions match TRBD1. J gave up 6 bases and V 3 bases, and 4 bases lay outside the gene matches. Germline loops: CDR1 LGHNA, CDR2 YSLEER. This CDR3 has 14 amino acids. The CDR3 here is CASSHAGTGDGYTF. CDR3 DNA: TGCGCCAGCAGCCATGCCGGGACAGGGGATGGCTACACCTTC.

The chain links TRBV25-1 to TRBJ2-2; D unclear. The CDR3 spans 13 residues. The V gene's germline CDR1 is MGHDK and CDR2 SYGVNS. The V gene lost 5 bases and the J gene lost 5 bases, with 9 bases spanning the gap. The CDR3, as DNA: TGTGCCAGCAGTCAGTCTTTAACCGGGGAGCTGTTTTTT. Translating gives CASSQSLTGELFF.

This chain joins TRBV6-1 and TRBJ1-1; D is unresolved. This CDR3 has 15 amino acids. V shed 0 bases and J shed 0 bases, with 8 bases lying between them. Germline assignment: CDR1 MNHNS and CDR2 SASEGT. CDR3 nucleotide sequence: TGTGCCAGCAGTGAAGCCTCCACTCTGAACACTGAAGCTTTCTTT. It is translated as CASSEASTLNTEAFF.

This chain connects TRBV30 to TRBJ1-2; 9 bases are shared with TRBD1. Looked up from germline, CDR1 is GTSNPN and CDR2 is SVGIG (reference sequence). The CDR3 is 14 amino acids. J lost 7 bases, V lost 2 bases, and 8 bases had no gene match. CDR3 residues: CAWSTDRGLGGYTF. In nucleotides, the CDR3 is TGTGCCTGGAGTACGGACAGGGGATTAGGTGGCTACACCTTC.

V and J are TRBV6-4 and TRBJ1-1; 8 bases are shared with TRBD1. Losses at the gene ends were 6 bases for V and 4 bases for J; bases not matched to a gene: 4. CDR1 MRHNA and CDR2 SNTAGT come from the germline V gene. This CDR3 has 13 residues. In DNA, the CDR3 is TGTGCCAGCAGCAGGGGGCCGGGCACTGAAGCTTTCTTT. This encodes CASSRGPGTEAFF.

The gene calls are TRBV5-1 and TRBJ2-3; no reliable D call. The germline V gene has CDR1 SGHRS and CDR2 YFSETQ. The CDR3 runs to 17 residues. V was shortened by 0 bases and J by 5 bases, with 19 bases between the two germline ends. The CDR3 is CASSLGARRPPGDTQYF. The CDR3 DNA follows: TGCGCCAGCAGCTTGGGGGCGCGCCGACCTCCAGGAGATACGCAGTATTTT.

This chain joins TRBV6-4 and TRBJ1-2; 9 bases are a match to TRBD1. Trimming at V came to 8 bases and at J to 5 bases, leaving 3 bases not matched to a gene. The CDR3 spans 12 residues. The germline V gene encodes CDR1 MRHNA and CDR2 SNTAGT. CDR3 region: CASADRGYGYTF. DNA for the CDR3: TGTGCCAGCGCAGACAGGGGGTATGGCTACACCTTC.

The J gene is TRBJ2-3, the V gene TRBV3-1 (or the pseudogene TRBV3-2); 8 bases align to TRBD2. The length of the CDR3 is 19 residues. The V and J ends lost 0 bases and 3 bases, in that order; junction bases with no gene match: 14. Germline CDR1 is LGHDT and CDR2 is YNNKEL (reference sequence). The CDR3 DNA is TGTGCCAGCAGCCAAGAGTTGGGTGGAGCGGGGGAGGGAACAGATACGCAGTATTTT. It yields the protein CASSQELGGAGEGTDTQYF.

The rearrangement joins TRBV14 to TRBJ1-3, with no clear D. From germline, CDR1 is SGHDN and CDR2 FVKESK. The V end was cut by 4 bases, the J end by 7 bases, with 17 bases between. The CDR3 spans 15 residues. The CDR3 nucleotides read TGTGCCAGCAGCCCCCCCTCATCGCCGAGGAACACCATATATTTT. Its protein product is CASSPPSSPRNTIYF.

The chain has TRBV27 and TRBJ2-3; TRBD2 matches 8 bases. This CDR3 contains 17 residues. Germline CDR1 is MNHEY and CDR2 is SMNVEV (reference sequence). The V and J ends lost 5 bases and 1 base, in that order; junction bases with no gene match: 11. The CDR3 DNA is TGTGCCAGCAGTCCTCGGGGGGGAGTCAAAGGCACAGATACGCAGTATTTT. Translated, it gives CASSPRGGVKGTDTQYF.

This CDR3 reads CASSVTGFYGYTF. CDR3 bases: TGTGCCAGCAGTGTAACAGGGTTCTATGGCTACACCTTC. The V gene is TRBV2, the J gene TRBJ1-2, with a tentative D call TRBD1 (6 bases). Germline V gene lookup returns CDR1 SNHLY and CDR2 FYNNEI. The CDR3 covers 13 residues. The V and J ends lost 4 bases and 4 bases respectively, with 10 bases between them. The whole variable domain, remainder taken from reference TRBV2 and TRBJ1-2, is EPEVTQTPSHQVTQMGQEVILRCVPISNHLYFYWYRQILGQKVEFLVSFYNNEISEKSEIFDDQFSVERPDGSNFTLKIRSTKLEDSAMYFCASSVTGFYGYTFGSGTRLTVV.

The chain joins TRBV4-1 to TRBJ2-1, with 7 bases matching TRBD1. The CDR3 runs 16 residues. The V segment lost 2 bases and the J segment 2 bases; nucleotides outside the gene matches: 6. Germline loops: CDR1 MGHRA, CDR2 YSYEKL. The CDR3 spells CASSQQGQSTYNEQFF. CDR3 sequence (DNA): TGCGCCAGCAGCCAACAGGGACAGAGCACCTACAATGAGCAGTTCTTC.

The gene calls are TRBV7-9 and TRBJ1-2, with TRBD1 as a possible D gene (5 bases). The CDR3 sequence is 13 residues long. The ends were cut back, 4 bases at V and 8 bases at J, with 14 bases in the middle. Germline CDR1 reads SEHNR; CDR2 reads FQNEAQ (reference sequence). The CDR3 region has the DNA TGTGCCAGCAGCTCCCAGACAGTCGGGGGCTACACCTTC. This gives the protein CASSSQTVGGYTF.

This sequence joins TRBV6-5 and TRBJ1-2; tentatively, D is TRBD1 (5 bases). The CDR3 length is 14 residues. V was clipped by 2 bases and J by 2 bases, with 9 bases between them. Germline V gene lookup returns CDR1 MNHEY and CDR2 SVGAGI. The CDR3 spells CASSYDQGNYGYTF. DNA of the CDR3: TGTGCCAGCAGTTACGATCAGGGAAACTATGGCTACACCTTC.

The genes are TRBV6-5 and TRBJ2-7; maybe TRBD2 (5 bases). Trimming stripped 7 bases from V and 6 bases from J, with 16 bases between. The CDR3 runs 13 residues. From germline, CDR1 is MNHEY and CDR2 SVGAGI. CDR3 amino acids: CASNRMRAGEQYF. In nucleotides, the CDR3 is TGTGCCAGCAACCGTATGAGGGCCGGCGAGCAGTACTTC.

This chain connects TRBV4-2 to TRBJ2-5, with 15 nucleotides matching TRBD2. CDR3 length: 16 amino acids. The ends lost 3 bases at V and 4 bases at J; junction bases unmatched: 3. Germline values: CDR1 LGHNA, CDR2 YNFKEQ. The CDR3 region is CASSQGTSGGLETQYF. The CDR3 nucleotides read TGTGCCAGCAGCCAGGGGACTAGCGGGGGGTTAGAGACCCAGTACTTC.

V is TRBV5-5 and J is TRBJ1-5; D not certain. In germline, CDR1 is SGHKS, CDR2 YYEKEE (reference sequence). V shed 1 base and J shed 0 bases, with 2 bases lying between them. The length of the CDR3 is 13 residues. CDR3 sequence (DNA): TGTGCCAGCAGCTTGCGTAGCAATCAGCCCCAGCATTTT. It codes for CASSLRSNQPQHF. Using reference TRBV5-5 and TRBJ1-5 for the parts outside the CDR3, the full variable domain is DAGVTQSPTHLIKTRGQQVTLRCSPISGHKSVSWYQQVLGQGPQFIFQYYEKEERGRGNFPDRFSARQFPNYSSELNVNALLLGDSALYLCASSLRSNQPQHFGDGTRLSIL.

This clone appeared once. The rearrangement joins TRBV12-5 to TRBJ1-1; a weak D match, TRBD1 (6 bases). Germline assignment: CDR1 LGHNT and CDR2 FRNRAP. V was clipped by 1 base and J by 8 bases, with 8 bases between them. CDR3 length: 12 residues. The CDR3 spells CASGLDRVEAFF. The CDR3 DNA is TGTGCTAGTGGTTTGGACAGGGTCGAAGCTTTCTTT.

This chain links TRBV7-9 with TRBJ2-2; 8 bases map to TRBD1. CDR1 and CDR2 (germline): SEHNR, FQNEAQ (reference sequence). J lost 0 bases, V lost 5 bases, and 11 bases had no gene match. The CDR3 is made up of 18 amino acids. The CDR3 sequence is CASSPRTGQAANTGELFF. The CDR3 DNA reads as TGTGCCAGCAGCCCTAGGACAGGGCAAGCGGCGAACACCGGGGAGCTGTTTTTT.

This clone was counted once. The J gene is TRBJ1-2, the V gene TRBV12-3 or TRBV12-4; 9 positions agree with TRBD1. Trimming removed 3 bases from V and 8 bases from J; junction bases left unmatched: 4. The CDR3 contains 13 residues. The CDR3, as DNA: TGTGCCAGCAGTTTCCGGGACAGGGTCGGCTACACCTTC. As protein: CASSFRDRVGYTF.

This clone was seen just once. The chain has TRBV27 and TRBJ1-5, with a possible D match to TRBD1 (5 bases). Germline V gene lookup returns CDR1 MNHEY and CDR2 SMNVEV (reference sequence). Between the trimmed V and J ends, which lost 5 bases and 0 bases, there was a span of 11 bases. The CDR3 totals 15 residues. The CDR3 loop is CASSVDSYSNQPQHF. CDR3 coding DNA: TGTGCCAGCAGTGTAGACAGTTATAGCAATCAGCCCCAGCATTTT.